This T cell receptor beta chain appears in the sequencing data of a study of shared clonotypes between healthy human individuals. CDR1 and CDR2 (germline): SGHAT, FQNNGV. The CDR3 length is 15 residues. V dropped 5 bases and J dropped 6; count of bases not matched to a gene: 7. Deep level was the assay's run setting. Produced via immunoSEQ multiplex PCR; TCRdb's table is partial and in-frame only. The sample includes about 500,000 clones, roughly 80% of them seen just once. Study-wide findings and caveats: It was the few donors that limited the genetic and exposure-history diversity represented. Sequencing depth was expected to influence donor clonotype sharing.

On this clone itself: Its antigen is not identified.

The V call is TRBV11-2, the J call TRBJ2-3, with 11 nucleotides matching TRBD2. This TCR came from a middle-aged woman in good health. Some clones in this sample may be carry-over from other donors' samples. Specimen: PBMCs. The CDR3 sequence: CASSRISGRVDTQYF. CDR3 nucleotide sequence: TGTGCCAGCAGCCGAATTAGCGGGAGGGTGGATACGCAGTATTTT.